The sequence of this TCR beta chain was determined in a study of identical twins. Study-level findings and limits: Without tracking the same donors, conclusions rested on cross-sectional statistical analysis. Out-of-frame alpha sequences shared between twins exhibited an excess of low generation probability.

About this clonotype itself: The antigen remains unidentified.

The donors were all healthy and Caucasian. There are 17 residues in the CDR3. With 6 bases clipped from V and 9 bases from J, the junction kept 21 bases outside the gene matches. CDR1 and CDR2 (germline): DFQATT, SNEGSKA (reference sequence). TCRdb called the 5' RACE reads again in MiXCR, with one record for every CDR3 protein. The sample has hundreds of thousands of distinct CDR3 sequences, 7% to 7.5% seen once. The sample was also linked to a second study, of yellow fever vaccine responses in identical twins.

The rearrangement uses TRBV20-1 and TRBJ2-1; TRBD2 matches at 9 bases. The sequence was collected from a woman younger than 30 in good health. Input material: PBMCs. Here the CDR3 reads CSAPGAGGPPLGSEQFF. CDR3 in DNA: TGCAGTGCCCCCGGGGCGGGGGGGCCCCCCCTCGGTAGTGAGCAGTTCTTC.